What follows are 20 T cell receptor beta chains derived from one specimen sequenced in a study of radiotherapy plus CTLA-4 blockade in lung cancer. The assay was immunoSEQ multiplex PCR, and TCRdb's table has in-frame clones only and misses some. The repertoire holds around 41,000 clones, roughly 67% seen once, with about 23% in the top ten. The sample here was peripheral blood, taken from a patient treated with radiotherapy plus ipilimumab. The receptor source for this set is a human donor with non-small cell lung cancer who had a partial response to radiotherapy plus ipilimumab.

The rearrangement links TRBV7-9 to TRBJ1-4; no definite D call. Germline loops: CDR1 SEHNR, CDR2 FQNEAQ (reference sequence). Trimming cost V 6 bases and J 8 bases, with 13 bases left between them. The CDR3 spans 13 residues. The CDR3 is CASSSPGGEKLFF. The CDR3 nucleotides are TGTGCCAGCAGTTCCCCGGGCGGGGAAAAACTGTTTTTT.

This clone was recorded once. The chain joins TRBV7-2 to TRBJ1-2; D possibly corresponds to TRBD1 (6 bases). The CDR3 length is 14 residues. The V end lost 1 base, the J end lost 8 bases, and 14 bases lay between the germline ends. Germline loops: CDR1 SGHTA, CDR2 FQGNSA. The CDR3 coding sequence is TGTGCCAGCAGCTTAGTGGGGGCAGGGTACGGCTACACCTTC. Translating gives CASSLVGAGYGYTF.

Only a few counts were recorded for this clone. The rearrangement uses TRBV5-6 and TRBJ2-2; 9 positions agree with TRBD1. V lost 0 bases and J lost 4; bases outside the gene matches: 1. The CDR3 extends over 15 amino acids. Per germline, CDR1 SGHDT and CDR2 YYEEEE. Written as DNA, the CDR3 is TGTGCCAGCAGCTTGGGGACAGGGGTCACCGGGGAGCTGTTTTTT. This translates into CASSLGTGVTGELFF. Complete variable domain (other parts from reference TRBV5-6 and TRBJ2-2): DAGVTQSPTHLIKTRGQQVTLRCSPKSGHDTVSWYQQALGQGPQFIFQYYEEEERQRGNFPDRFSGHQFPNYSSELNVNALLLGDSALYLCASSLGTGVTGELFFGEGSRLTVL.

The sample holds a few counts of this clone. V usage is TRBV27 and J usage is TRBJ2-5, with 7 bases aligning to TRBD2. The germline CDR1 and CDR2 sequences are MNHEY and SMNVEV (reference sequence). Trimming took 3 bases from V and 3 from J; bases not matched to a gene: 7. This CDR3 has 15 residues. Here the CDR3 reads CASSFRGRVKETQYF. CDR3 bases: TGTGCCAGCAGTTTTAGAGGGAGGGTAAAAGAGACCCAGTACTTC.

The J gene is TRBJ2-5, the V gene TRBV7-9; TRBD1 matches at 9 bases. The CDR3 is made up of 15 amino acids. From germline, CDR1 is SEHNR and CDR2 FQNEAQ (reference sequence). V trimming: 3 bases; J trimming: 2 bases; junction bases outside the gene matches: 4. The DNA for the CDR3 is TGTGCCAGCAGCTTCGGGACAGGGATACAAGAGACCCAGTACTTC. This translates into CASSFGTGIQETQYF.

The chain employs TRBV7-9 and TRBJ2-2; D call uncertain. Germline loops: CDR1 SEHNR, CDR2 FQNEAQ (reference sequence). V gave up 5 bases and J gave up 2 bases, with 9 bases separating them. The CDR3 is 14 amino acids. The DNA of the CDR3 is TGTGCCAGCAGCCCGCTACTCAACACCGGGGAGCTGTTTTTT. Translating it yields CASSPLLNTGELFF. Looking up the rest from reference TRBV7-9 and TRBJ2-2 gives the full variable domain: DTGVSQNPRHKITKRGQNVTFRCDPISEHNRLYWYRQTLGQGPEFLTYFQNEAQLEKSRLLSDRFSAERPKGSFSTLEIQRTEQGDSAMYLCASSPLLNTGELFFGEGSRLTVL.

This sequence joins TRBV7-8 and TRBJ2-7; no clear D. Germline V CDR1 and CDR2: SGHVS, FQNEAQ. V dropped 5 bases and J dropped 2 bases, with 25 bases sitting between them. The CDR3 consists of 18 residues. The CDR3 spells CASSHKKARAAQPYEQYF. In DNA form, the CDR3 reads TGTGCCAGCAGCCATAAAAAGGCTCGTGCGGCCCAGCCCTACGAGCAGTACTTC.

V is TRBV7-2 and J is TRBJ1-6; no clear D. CDR3 length equals 15 residues. From germline, CDR1 is SGHTA and CDR2 FQGNSA. V shed 4 bases and J shed 7 bases, with 14 bases lying between them. The CDR3 DNA reads TGTGCCAGCAGCTACACTCCCGGGTCAAATTCACCCCTCCACTTT. Amino acids: CASSYTPGSNSPLHF.

The V gene is TRBV12-5, the J gene TRBJ1-2, with 9 bases lining up with TRBD1. The CDR3 covers 15 residues. Trimming took 1 base from V and 2 from J; bases not matched to a gene: 2. Germline-derived CDR1 and CDR2 are LGHNT and FRNRAP. The CDR3 DNA reads as TGTGCTAGTGGTTTGGCCGGGACAGGGAACTATGGCTACACCTTC. It encodes CASGLAGTGNYGYTF.

The genes are TRBV18 and TRBJ1-5; D is ambiguous. The CDR3 spans 16 residues. Germline loops: CDR1 KGHSH, CDR2 LQKENI. V lost 1 base, J lost 2 bases, and 12 bases lay in between. This CDR3 is CASSPLPAGRNQPQHF. The CDR3, as DNA: TGTGCCAGCTCACCACTTCCGGCGGGCCGCAATCAGCCCCAGCATTTT.

This chain connects TRBV2 to TRBJ1-2; the D gene is possibly TRBD1 (5 bases). Trimming cost V 7 bases and J 8 bases, with 17 bases left between them. CDR1 and CDR2 from the germline V gene are SNHLY and FYNNEI. There are 13 residues in the CDR3. The CDR3: CASTFGGSRGYTF. Here the CDR3 DNA reads TGTGCCAGCACCTTTGGGGGGTCTAGAGGCTACACCTTC.

The chain carries TRBV18 and TRBJ2-7; 8 bases align to TRBD1. The V gene end was trimmed by 3 bases and the J gene end by 7 bases; junction bases not matched to a gene: 11. Germline CDR1 is KGHSH and CDR2 is LQKENI. This CDR3 contains 15 residues. CDR3 residues: CASSPMGTGGAEQYF. The CDR3 DNA follows: TGTGCCAGCTCACCGATGGGGACAGGAGGGGCGGAGCAGTACTTC.

This chain connects TRBV11-2 to TRBJ2-3; D is undetermined. Per germline, CDR1 SGHAT and CDR2 FQNNGV. V was trimmed by 4 bases and J by 0 bases, leaving 8 bases between them. The CDR3 has 14 residues. The CDR3 region has the DNA TGTGCCAGCAGCTCCCGAGATAGCACAGATACGCAGTATTTT. Translating gives CASSSRDSTDTQYF.

The chain joins TRBV7-9 to TRBJ2-2, with 9 bases matching TRBD2. The CDR3 has 14 residues. Germline values: CDR1 SEHNR, CDR2 FQNEAQ (reference sequence). V gave up 0 bases and J gave up 9 bases; unmatched junction bases: 2. CDR3 nucleotide sequence: TGTGCCAGCAGCTTAGCTAGCGGGGGCCGGGAGCTGTTTTTT. It translates to CASSLASGGRELFF. The entire variable domain, with the rest obtained from reference TRBV7-9 and TRBJ2-2, is as follows: DTGVSQNPRHKITKRGQNVTFRCDPISEHNRLYWYRQTLGQGPEFLTYFQNEAQLEKSRLLSDRFSAERPKGSFSTLEIQRTEQGDSAMYLCASSLASGGRELFFGEGSRLTVL.

This chain joins TRBV5-4 and TRBJ1-2; D is possibly TRBD1 (5 bases). Germline V gene sequence: CDR1 SGHNT, CDR2 YYREEE (reference sequence). The CDR3 spans 15 residues. Trimming removed 0 bases from V and 7 bases from J, with 16 bases in between. The CDR3 loop reads CASSLGGKGLAGYTF. For the CDR3, the DNA is TGTGCCAGCAGCTTGGGCGGCAAGGGGCTCGCTGGCTACACCTTC.

This clone has only a few counts. This rearrangement joins TRBV7-8 to TRBJ2-7; 9 bases align to TRBD2. Germline assignment: CDR1 SGHVS and CDR2 FQNEAQ. V dropped 2 bases and J dropped 1; count of bases not matched to a gene: 12. The length of the CDR3 is 18 residues. CDR3 in amino acids: CASSLISGSFTYSYEQYF. CDR3 bases: TGTGCCAGCAGCTTAATTAGCGGGAGCTTTACATATTCCTACGAGCAGTACTTC.

This clone was found a few times. V is TRBV7-2 and J is TRBJ2-5; TRBD2 aligns across 10 bases. The V gene's germline CDR1 is SGHTA and CDR2 FQGNSA. This CDR3 contains 15 residues. The J segment lost 5 bases and the V segment lost 5 bases, leaving 8 bases of the junction unmatched. The CDR3 bases are TGTGCCAGCAGCCTGCAGCGGGGGGGAGGTGAGACCCAGTACTTC. Translating gives CASSLQRGGGETQYF. Based on the CDR3 plus reference TRBV7-2 and TRBJ2-5, the full variable domain is GAGVSQSPSNKVTEKGKDVELRCDPISGHTALYWYRQSLGQGLEFLIYFQGNSAPDKSGLPSDRFSAERTGGSVSTLTIQRTQQEDSAVYLCASSLQRGGGETQYFGPGTRLLVL.

A few counts support this clone. The genes are TRBV2 and TRBJ1-5, with 7 bases lining up with TRBD1. The CDR3 is 13 residues long. Germline values: CDR1 SNHLY, CDR2 FYNNEI. The ends lost 6 bases at V and 3 bases at J; junction bases unmatched: 2. The CDR3 coding sequence is TGTGCCAGCAGGGGACAGCTCAATCAGCCCCAGCATTTT. Translation: CASRGQLNQPQHF. The full variable domain, its missing parts supplied by reference TRBV2 and TRBJ1-5, is EPEVTQTPSHQVTQMGQEVILRCVPISNHLYFYWYRQILGQKVEFLVSFYNNEISEKSEIFDDQFSVERPDGSNFTLKIRSTKLEDSAMYFCASRGQLNQPQHFGDGTRLSIL.

The rearrangement uses TRBV29-1 and TRBJ2-7, with 8 bases matching TRBD1. Trimming removed 6 bases from V and 1 base from J; junction bases left unmatched: 8. Germline CDR1 is SQVTM and CDR2 is ANQGSEA. The CDR3 is 14 amino acids. CDR3: CSVHDRGRSYEQYF. The CDR3 coding sequence is TGCAGCGTGCACGACAGGGGAAGGTCCTACGAGCAGTACTTC.

The rearrangement links TRBV6-5 to TRBJ1-2, with D hard to call. V was clipped by 7 bases and J by 4 bases, with 16 bases between them. Germline lookup yields CDR1 MNHEY and CDR2 SVGAGI. The CDR3 extends over 14 amino acids. As DNA, the CDR3 is TGTGCCAGCACCGGACGGCACCGGGGCTATGGCTACACCTTC. The encoded protein is CASTGRHRGYGYTF.